What follows are 25 T cell receptor beta chains derived from one specimen sequenced in a study of immune cell composition in non-small cell lung cancer. The normal lung sample lay at least 3 cm, and maximally far, from the tumour. Measured with immunoSEQ multiplex PCR; TCRdb has only the in-frame clones, and not every one. This table holds about 8,700 clones, roughly two thirds found once. Source material: non-adjacent lung tissue. The receptors were sampled from a human donor with non-small cell lung cancer.

This clone appeared a few times. The chain employs TRBV5-5 and TRBJ2-7, with TRBD2 matching 13 bases. Germline loops: CDR1 SGHKS, CDR2 YYEKEE (reference sequence). V lost 0 bases to trimming and J lost 1 base; unmatched junction nucleotides: 1. The CDR3 runs 16 residues. This chain's CDR3 is CASSLGGLAGSYEQYF. CDR3 in DNA: TGTGCCAGCAGCTTGGGGGGACTAGCGGGGTCCTACGAGCAGTACTTC.

A few counts support this clone. This rearrangement joins TRBV7-2 to TRBJ2-5; TRBD2 matches at 10 bases. The ends lost 1 base at V and 4 bases at J; junction bases unmatched: 12. CDR1 and CDR2 (germline): SGHTA, FQGNSA. CDR3 length: 18 residues. Written as DNA, the CDR3 is TGTGCCAGCAGCTTAGGGTCAGAGCGGGGGGGCTTTCCAGAGACCCAGTACTTC. Encoded protein: CASSLGSERGGFPETQYF.

This clone was observed a few times. J is TRBJ1-2 and V is TRBV4-1; 7 nucleotides match TRBD1. CDR3 size: 15 residues. Germline trimming cut 3 bases from V and 5 bases from J; bases unmatched to any gene: 9. Germline lookup yields CDR1 MGHRA and CDR2 YSYEKL. The CDR3 DNA reads TGCGCCAGCAGCCAGGCAACAGGGGCCCAGTATGGCTACACCTTC. It yields the protein CASSQATGAQYGYTF.

The table lists this clone with a count of one. The chain combines TRBV7-2 with TRBJ1-4; TRBD1 might be the D (5 bases). CDR3 length: 18 residues. Germline lookup yields CDR1 SGHTA and CDR2 FQGNSA. Trimming took 5 bases from V and 5 from J, leaving 24 bases between them. The CDR3 region is CASSPTGRIRDWNEKLFF. For the CDR3, the DNA is TGTGCCAGCAGCCCTACCGGCCGTATCCGGGACTGGAATGAAAAACTGTTTTTT. The complete variable domain, with remaining parts taken from reference TRBV7-2 and TRBJ1-4, reads GAGVSQSPSNKVTEKGKDVELRCDPISGHTALYWYRQSLGQGLEFLIYFQGNSAPDKSGLPSDRFSAERTGGSVSTLTIQRTQQEDSAVYLCASSPTGRIRDWNEKLFFGSGTQLSVL.

The sample holds a few counts of this clone. The chain couples TRBV5-5 to TRBJ1-2; D uncertain. CDR3 length: 15 amino acids. V was cut by 1 base and J by 3 bases, with 13 bases left in between. Germline CDR1 is SGHKS and CDR2 is YYEKEE (reference sequence). CDR3 sequence reads: CASSLIKTSYYGYTF. The CDR3 DNA follows: TGTGCCAGCAGCTTGATAAAAACATCTTACTATGGCTACACCTTC.

The chain combines TRBV9 with TRBJ2-5; 14 positions agree with TRBD2. The ends lost 0 bases at V and 5 bases at J; junction bases unmatched: 9. Germline V gene lookup returns CDR1 SGDLS and CDR2 YYNGEE. This CDR3 contains 18 residues. CDR3 DNA sequence: TGTGCCAGCAGCGTAGGCGGGACTAGCGGGGGAATATTGGAGACCCAGTACTTC. Residues: CASSVGGTSGGILETQYF. The complete variable domain, with remaining parts taken from reference TRBV9 and TRBJ2-5, reads DSGVTQTPKHLITATGQRVTLRCSPRSGDLSVYWYQQSLDQGLQFLIQYYNGEERAKGNILERFSAQQFPDLHSELNLSSLELGDSALYFCASSVGGTSGGILETQYFGPGTRLLVL.

The chain has TRBV7-2 and TRBJ1-4; D may be TRBD1 (6 bases). The germline V and J ends were trimmed by 3 bases and 7 bases, with 15 bases remaining between them. Germline lookup yields CDR1 SGHTA and CDR2 FQGNSA. The CDR3 extends over 15 amino acids. The CDR3 DNA reads TGTGCCAGCAGCTTGAGTTTACAGGGTGTTGAAAAACTGTTTTTT. It encodes CASSLSLQGVEKLFF.

About this clone itself: Other nucleotide sequences from this sample produce the same CDR3. The chain uses TRBV6-6 and TRBJ2-1; 14 nucleotides line up with TRBD2. The CDR3 is 14 amino acids. V shed 8 bases and J 5 bases; nucleotides not matched to a gene: 2. In germline, CDR1 is MNHNY, CDR2 SVGAGI (reference sequence). CDR3 sequence: CASRLAGGHNEQFF. The CDR3, as DNA: TGTGCCAGCCGACTAGCGGGGGGGCACAATGAGCAGTTCTTC.

The J gene is TRBJ2-1, the V gene TRBV5-4; 8 bases agree with TRBD2. Germline V gene sequence: CDR1 SGHNT, CDR2 YYREEE (reference sequence). Unmatched junction bases numbered 1, after V lost 2 bases and J lost 0 bases. The length of the CDR3 is 15 residues. CDR3: CASSFSGSSYNEQFF. The CDR3 DNA sequence: TGTGCCAGCAGCTTCAGCGGGAGCTCCTACAATGAGCAGTTCTTC.

This clone came up once. V is TRBV11-2 and J is TRBJ2-5, with 7 bases aligning to TRBD1. The CDR3 totals 12 residues. V shed 8 bases and J 4 bases; nucleotides not matched to a gene: 4. Germline V gives CDR1 SGHAT, CDR2 FQNNGV. The CDR3 spells CASGYRGETQYF. The CDR3 bases are TGTGCCAGCGGTTACAGGGGAGAGACCCAGTACTTC.

The chain employs TRBV5-6 and TRBJ2-7; D gene ambiguous. Germline-derived CDR1 and CDR2 are SGHDT and YYEEEE. The CDR3 length is 14 residues. Trimming pared 0 bases from V and 3 bases from J, leaving 10 bases between. Here the CDR3 DNA reads TGTGCCAGCAGCTTGGGGCTAGAGTACTACGAGCAGTACTTC. This gives the protein CASSLGLEYYEQYF. The variable domain in full, with the rest retrieved from reference TRBV5-6 and TRBJ2-7, is DAGVTQSPTHLIKTRGQQVTLRCSPKSGHDTVSWYQQALGQGPQFIFQYYEEEERQRGNFPDRFSGHQFPNYSSELNVNALLLGDSALYLCASSLGLEYYEQYFGPGTRLTVT.

The chain employs TRBV27 and TRBJ1-2; D remains ambiguous. The V end lost 5 bases, the J end lost 3 bases, and 19 bases lay between the germline ends. The length of the CDR3 is 16 residues. Germline-derived CDR1 and CDR2 are MNHEY and SMNVEV (reference sequence). CDR3 in DNA: TGTGCCAGCAGTCCCGCCGAGGGTTTGGCTTACTATGGCTACACCTTC. It yields the protein CASSPAEGLAYYGYTF.

The V gene is TRBV7-9, the J gene TRBJ2-3, with D possibly TRBD2 on 5 matching bases. The CDR3 has 14 residues. CDR1 and CDR2 from the germline V gene are SEHNR and FQNEAQ (reference sequence). Trimming left V 6 bases short and J 1 base short, with 11 bases between. This CDR3 is CASRRPGGTDTQYF. CDR3 nucleotide sequence: TGTGCCAGCAGGCGCCCCGGGGGCACAGATACGCAGTATTTT.

This chain uses TRBV27 with TRBJ1-2, with 11 positions matching TRBD1. The CDR3 consists of 17 residues. Germline trimming cut 9 bases from V and 6 bases from J; bases unmatched to any gene: 18. Germline V gives CDR1 MNHEY, CDR2 SMNVEV (reference sequence). CDR3 DNA: TGTGCCAGTAGTCCGGGACAGGGGGGTATAGGGGGTAATGGCTACACCTTC. This codes for CASSPGQGGIGGNGYTF.

The rearrangement joins TRBV4-3 to TRBJ2-1; tentative D call: TRBD1 (6 bases). The CDR3 has 15 residues. Germline V CDR1 and CDR2: LGHNA, YSLEER. Trimming removed 4 bases from V and 0 bases from J, with 10 bases in between. CDR3 sequence (DNA): TGCGCCAGCAGCCTTGACAGGAGCTCCTACAATGAGCAGTTCTTC. Translated: CASSLDRSSYNEQFF.

This clone was observed a handful of times. The V call is TRBV19, the J call TRBJ2-1; a weak D match, TRBD1 (5 bases). Trimming stripped 1 base from V and 4 bases from J, with 8 bases between. CDR3 size: 14 residues. The V gene's germline CDR1 is LNHDA and CDR2 SQIVND (reference sequence). The CDR3: CASSIAAGYNEQFF. In DNA, the CDR3 is TGTGCCAGTAGTATAGCGGCAGGGTACAATGAGCAGTTCTTC. Combining the CDR3 with reference TRBV19 and TRBJ2-1 gives the whole variable domain DGGITQSPKYLFRKEGQNVTLSCEQNLNHDAMYWYRQDPGQGLRLIYYSQIVNDFQKGDIAEGYSVSREKKESFPLTVTSAQKNPTAFYLCASSIAAGYNEQFFGPGTRLTVL.

This chain connects TRBV7-8 to TRBJ1-1; 8 bases are a match to TRBD1. This CDR3 comprises 14 residues. Germline values: CDR1 SGHVS, CDR2 FQNEAQ. The trim removed 1 base at V and 5 bases at J, leaving 3 bases unmatched. CDR3 coding DNA: TGTGCCAGCAGCTTAGGACAGGGGTTGACTGAAGCTTTCTTT. This sequence encodes CASSLGQGLTEAFF.

As concerns this clone: At one boundary the junction diverges from the germline segment, which might be a read error. The chain couples TRBV7-2 to TRBJ1-2; D is uncertain. Germline V gene lookup returns CDR1 SGHTA and CDR2 FQGNSA. The CDR3 runs to 9 residues. For the CDR3, the DNA is TGTGCCAGCAGCTTGGCCGCGGGCTTC. It is translated as CASSLAAGF. Variable domain in full (rest from reference TRBV7-2 and TRBJ1-2): GAGVSQSPSNKVTEKGKDVELRCDPISGHTALYWYRQSLGQGLEFLIYFQGNSAPDKSGLPSDRFSAERTGGSVSTLTIQRTQQEDSAVYLCASSLAAGFGSGTRLTVV.

The J gene is TRBJ2-1, the V gene TRBV25-1; 9 bases are a match to TRBD2. The CDR3 spans 15 residues. The V segment lost 7 bases and the J segment 4 bases; nucleotides outside the gene matches: 8. The germline V gene encodes CDR1 MGHDK and CDR2 SYGVNS. The CDR3 spells CASKKRSGGYNEQFF. The CDR3 DNA is TGTGCCAGCAAGAAGAGGAGCGGGGGGTACAATGAGCAGTTCTTC.

The chain combines TRBV5-1 with TRBJ2-7; 10 nucleotides match TRBD1. The CDR3 runs to 17 residues. The V segment lost 4 bases and the J segment 6 bases; nucleotides outside the gene matches: 16. Germline V gene sequence: CDR1 SGHRS, CDR2 YFSETQ. The CDR3 sequence is CASSRTRDRGFVAEQYF. CDR3 DNA sequence: TGCGCCAGCAGCAGAACCCGGGACAGGGGTTTCGTTGCCGAGCAGTACTTC.

This clone has only a few counts. The rearrangement joins TRBV5-1 to TRBJ1-2; D might be TRBD1 (5 bases). Germline loops: CDR1 SGHRS, CDR2 YFSETQ. V lost 6 bases and J lost 7, with 16 bases in between. The CDR3 has 13 residues. CDR3 in amino acids: CASTQDGFGGYTF. The CDR3 region has the DNA TGCGCCAGCACACAGGACGGTTTTGGTGGCTACACCTTC.

This chain connects TRBV5-1 to TRBJ2-3; 11 nucleotides line up with TRBD2. CDR1 and CDR2 from the germline V gene are SGHRS and YFSETQ. The CDR3 runs to 17 residues. Unmatched junction bases numbered 9, after V lost 0 bases and J lost 6 bases. CDR3 nucleotide sequence: TGCGCCAGCAGCTTGGAACTAGCGGGGGTCGGGTCGGATACGCAGTATTTT. Encoded protein: CASSLELAGVGSDTQYF.

The chain combines TRBV5-6 with TRBJ2-5; 7 bases match TRBD1. CDR1 SGHDT and CDR2 YYEEEE come from the germline V gene. This CDR3 is 14 amino acids long. V trimming: 4 bases; J trimming: 3 bases; junction bases outside the gene matches: 6. DNA for the CDR3: TGTGCCAGCAGCCTCCCCCAGGGGGAAGAGACCCAGTACTTC. This codes for CASSLPQGEETQYF.

The chain recombines TRBV10-3 with TRBJ2-7, with unresolved D. This CDR3 has 14 amino acids. V lost 7 bases, J lost 2 bases, and 15 bases lay in between. The germline V gene has CDR1 ENHRY and CDR2 SYGVKD. CDR3: CAITYDQAPYEQYF. The CDR3 DNA follows: TGTGCCATCACCTATGACCAGGCGCCCTACGAGCAGTACTTC.

The chain recombines TRBV14 with TRBJ2-5; possibly TRBD2 for D (5 bases). From germline, CDR1 is SGHDN and CDR2 FVKESK. The CDR3 loop spans 13 amino acids. The V end was cut by 4 bases, the J end by 4 bases, with 10 bases between. This CDR3 reads CASSLLGLETQYF. CDR3 sequence (DNA): TGTGCCAGCAGCCTTCTTGGACTAGAGACCCAGTACTTC.